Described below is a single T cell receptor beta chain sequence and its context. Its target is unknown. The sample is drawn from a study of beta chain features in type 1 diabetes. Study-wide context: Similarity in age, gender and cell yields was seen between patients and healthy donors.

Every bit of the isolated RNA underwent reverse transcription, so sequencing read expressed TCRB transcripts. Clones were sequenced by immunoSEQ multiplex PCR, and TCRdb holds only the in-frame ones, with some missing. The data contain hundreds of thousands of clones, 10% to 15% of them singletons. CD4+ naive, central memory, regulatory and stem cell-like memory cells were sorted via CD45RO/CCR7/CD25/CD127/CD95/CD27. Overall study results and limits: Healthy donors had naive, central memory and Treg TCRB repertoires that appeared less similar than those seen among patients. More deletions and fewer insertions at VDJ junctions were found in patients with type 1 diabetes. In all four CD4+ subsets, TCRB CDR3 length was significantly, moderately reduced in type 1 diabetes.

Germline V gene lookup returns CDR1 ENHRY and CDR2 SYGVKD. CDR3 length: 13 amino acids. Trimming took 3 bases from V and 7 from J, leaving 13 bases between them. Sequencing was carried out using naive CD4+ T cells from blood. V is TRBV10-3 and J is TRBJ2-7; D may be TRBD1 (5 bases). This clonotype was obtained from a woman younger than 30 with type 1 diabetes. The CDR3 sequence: CAISDTRDGEQYF. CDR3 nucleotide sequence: TGTGCCATCAGTGACACCAGGGATGGGGAGCAGTACTTC.